The present entry profiles one T cell receptor beta chain with its context. This specimen comes from a study of shared clonotypes between healthy human individuals. Study-wide context: Three plates were used per donor for CD4 naive, three for CD4 memory, two for CD8 naive and one for CD8 memory.

TCRdb's table, derived via immunoSEQ multiplex PCR, lists solely in-frame clones and lacks some. This table holds around 620,000 clones, 95% found once. CD45RO negativity and positive selection for CCR7 defined naive CD8 cells, a population that excluded terminally differentiated effector memory CD45RA+ cells. All donors were Caucasian adults living in Nashville, Tennessee. The V end was cut by 6 bases, the J end by 5 bases, with 14 bases between. This CDR3 region has 13 residues. Per the germline V gene, CDR1 is LNHDA and CDR2 is SQIVND (reference sequence). The rearrangement uses TRBV19 and TRBJ2-7, with D tentatively TRBD2 (6 bases). Sequences were obtained from naive CD8+ T cells sorted from blood. This clonotype originated in a woman in her 30s in good health. This chain's CDR3 is CASSPEAGHEQYF. The CDR3 DNA sequence: TGTGCCAGTAGCCCCGAGGCGGGGCACGAGCAGTACTTC.